A selection of T cell receptor beta chains follows, all from one sample in a study of T cells in localized non-small cell lung cancer. TCRdb's table, derived via immunoSEQ multiplex PCR, lists solely in-frame clones and lacks some. The table has about 24,000 clones, around nine tenths seen once. The source was peripheral blood, collected before any cancer treatment. The receptors originated from a woman aged 40-75 years with stage I lung adenocarcinoma. CDR3s include the opening cysteine and the closing phenylalanine or tryptophan. The order of the fields is D gene, V gene, clone size, J gene, CDR3 DNA, CDR3 protein. D genes are given only for firm matches. Size is omitted from some rows. Given values are once, few, many or a class for expanded clones.

TRBD1	TRBV7-2	NA	TRBJ1-5	TGTGCCAGCAGCCCCTGGACAGGGGTTGGGCAGCCCCAGCATTTT	CASSPWTGVGQPQHF
TRBD1	TRBV28	few	TRBJ1-1	TGTGCCAGCACCCCAGGGGGTATCTTCACTGAAGCTTTCTTT	CASTPGGIFTEAFF
TRBD2	TRBV7-2	NA	TRBJ2-2	TGTGCCAGCAGCTTAGTACCTAGCGGGAGAATTACCGGGGAGCTGTTTTTT	CASSLVPSGRITGELFF
TRBD1	TRBV30	NA	TRBJ1-4	TGTGCCTGGAGTATGACAGGGTCGGGGGAAAAACTGTTTTTT	CAWSMTGSGEKLFF
TRBD2	TRBV6-1	NA	TRBJ2-1	TGTGCCAGCAGAATACTAGCGGGAGGTGGCAATGAGCAGTTCTTC	CASRILAGGGNEQFF
TRBD1	TRBV5-1	NA	TRBJ1-3	TGCGCCAGCAGCGATCAGGGGGCGGCGGGAAACACCATATATTTT	CASSDQGAAGNTIYF
TRBD1	TRBV19	few	TRBJ2-5	TGTGCCACAGGACAGGGTTCGGGGGAGACCCAGTACTTC	CATGQGSGETQYF
NA	TRBV5-4	NA	TRBJ2-5	TGTGCCAGCAGCTTGCCGGGAGAGGGGATCGCGGAGACCCAGTACTTC	CASSLPGEGIAETQYF
NA	TRBV11-3	NA	TRBJ1-2	TGTGCCAGCAGCTTAGGCGTAGGGGGCTATGGCTACACCTTC	CASSLGVGGYGYTF
NA	TRBV11-1	NA	TRBJ2-1	TGTGCCAGCAGCCTCGTCCTCCCTAGCAATGGTGAGCAGTTCTTC	CASSLVLPSNGEQFF
NA	TRBV30	NA	TRBJ2-7	TGTGCCTCCGAGGGGGAACGCTACGAGCAGTACTTC	CASEGERYEQYF
NA	TRBV7-2	NA	TRBJ1-4	TGTGCCAGCAGCTTGCCAGGGTCAGGTGAAAAACTGTTTTTT	CASSLPGSGEKLFF
NA	TRBV25-1	once	TRBJ2-7	TGTGCCAGCAGTGGCTCCTACGAGCAGTACTTC	CASSGSYEQYF
NA	TRBV7-9	NA	TRBJ2-7	TGTGCCAGCAGCCCCTCAGACTCCTACGAGCAGTACTTC	CASSPSDSYEQYF
NA	TRBV27	NA	TRBJ2-3	TGTGCCAGCAGTTTAAGGAGCACAGATACGCAGTATTTT	CASSLRSTDTQYF
NA	TRBV7-9	NA	TRBJ2-7	TGTGCCAGCAGCACCGGAGACTACGAGCAGTACTTC	CASSTGDYEQYF
NA	TRBV7-6	NA	TRBJ1-1	TGTGCCAGCAGCCTACAGGAAGGGCAGTTGGTGACTGAAGCTTTCTTT	CASSLQEGQLVTEAFF
TRBD1	TRBV6-5	NA	TRBJ2-7	TGTGCCAGCAGTCCACCGGGACAGGAGCTCTACGAGCAGTACTTC	CASSPPGQELYEQYF
NA	TRBV19	NA	TRBJ1-1	TGTGCCAGTAGTATAGGATCGGGACATACTGAAGCTTTCTTT	CASSIGSGHTEAFF
NA	TRBV18	once	TRBJ2-5	TGTGCCAGCTCACCACTCTCGGGACCCCAGGCGGGGACCCAGTACTTC	CASSPLSGPQAGTQYF
TRBD1	TRBV2	once	TRBJ2-5	TGTGCCAGCAGGGGACAGGGGGCAGAGACCCAGTACTTC	CASRGQGAETQYF
NA	TRBV5-1	NA	TRBJ1-3	TGCGCCAGCAGCTTAGACCGCAGCTCTGGAAACACCATATATTTT	CASSLDRSSGNTIYF
NA	TRBV27	NA	TRBJ2-1	TGTGCCAGCAGCCCACGGCACACAGGGAGCAATGAGCAGTTCTTC	CASSPRHTGSNEQFF
TRBD1	TRBV4-1	NA	TRBJ1-6	TGCGCCAGCAGCGCTCGGGACAGCAATTCACCCCTCCACTTT	CASSARDSNSPLHF
TRBD1	TRBV5-4	NA	TRBJ2-1	TGTGCCAGCAGCAGTGGACAGGGCTCCTACAATGAGCAGTTCTTC	CASSSGQGSYNEQFF
TRBD1	TRBV10-3	NA	TRBJ1-6	TGTGCCATCAGTGAGGGACAGGCGGCGGCTTCACCCCTCCACTTT	CAISEGQAAASPLHF
NA	TRBV6-6	NA	TRBJ2-7	TGTGCCAGCAGTTACTCCAGGGATTACGAGCAGTACTTC	CASSYSRDYEQYF
TRBD1	TRBV6-1	NA	TRBJ1-1	TGTGCCAGCAGTGAATGGTCAGGGGGTATGGTAGTAGAAGCTTTCTTT	CASSEWSGGMVVEAFF
TRBD1	TRBV27	NA	TRBJ2-1	TGTGCCAGCAGTTTCCTGACAGGGGGTCTTAGAAATGAGCAGTTCTTC	CASSFLTGGLRNEQFF
TRBD2	TRBV12-5	NA	TRBJ2-3	TGTGCTAGTGGTCCCGGGACTAGCGGGCGCGCAGATACGCAGTATTTT	CASGPGTSGRADTQYF
TRBD2	TRBV7-3	NA	TRBJ2-2	TGTGCCAGCAGCTTAATGGGGACTAGTCCCGGGGAGCTGTTTTTT	CASSLMGTSPGELFF
NA	TRBV4-1	NA	TRBJ2-3	TGCGCCAGCAGCCAAGTAGATGCAGATACGCAGTATTTT	CASSQVDADTQYF
TRBD2	TRBV9	NA	TRBJ2-1	TGTGCCAGCAGTCTTAGGGGAGGGAGTGCCTACAATGAGCAGTTCTTC	CASSLRGGSAYNEQFF
TRBD1	TRBV2	NA	TRBJ1-3	TGTGCCCAGCAAGGGACAGCCCGATTCTCTGGAAACACCATATATTTT	CAQQGTARFSGNTIYF
NA	TRBV21-1	once	TRBJ1-2	TGTGCCAGCAGCAGAGGCGGACAGGGAGTGGGGGGCTACACCTTC	CASSRGGQGVGGYTF
NA	TRBV10-1	NA	TRBJ2-2	TGCGCCAGCAGTGAGTCGAAGGGAACCGGGACTGGCTGGGGGGAGCTGTTTTTT	CASSESKGTGTGWGELFF
TRBD1	TRBV7-2	NA	TRBJ1-5	TGTGCCAGCAGCGCAGACAGGGGTAGTCAGCCCCAGCATTTT	CASSADRGSQPQHF
TRBD2	TRBV30	NA	TRBJ2-3	TGTGCCTGGGCCCGGGGACTAGCGGGAGGGCCAGATACGCAGTATTTT	CAWARGLAGGPDTQYF
NA	TRBV11-2	NA	TRBJ2-7	TGTGCCAGCAGCTCAGCGGCTACGCTTTACGAGCAGTACTTC	CASSSAATLYEQYF
NA	TRBV7-7	NA	TRBJ2-2	TGTGCCAGCAGCTTTGTGCGGACCGGGGAGCTGTTTTTT	CASSFVRTGELFF
TRBD2	TRBV7-9	NA	TRBJ2-1	TGTGCCAGCATCTCCACAGCGGGAGGGAGGGGTGAGCAGTTCTTC	CASISTAGGRGEQFF
TRBD1	TRBV19	once	TRBJ1-5	TGTGCCAGTAGTCAGAGGACAGGGCTAAATCAGCCCCAGCATTTT	CASSQRTGLNQPQHF
TRBD2	TRBV19	NA	TRBJ2-7	TGTGCCAGTAGTCCTCACTCGAGCGGGAGCAAGAGCTACGAGCAGTACTTC	CASSPHSSGSKSYEQYF
NA	TRBV29-1	NA	TRBJ1-1	TGCAGCGCTCCGGAGGGCCCGAACACTGAAGCTTTCTTT	CSAPEGPNTEAFF
TRBD2	TRBV28	NA	TRBJ2-2	TGTGCCAGCAGTTTACCTAGCGGGTGGAACACCGGGGAGCTGTTTTTT	CASSLPSGWNTGELFF
NA	TRBV29-1	NA	TRBJ2-1	TGTAGCGGTGGGGTTTACAATGAGCAGTTCTTC	CSGGVYNEQFF
TRBD2	TRBV28	NA	TRBJ2-1	TGTGCCAGCAGTTCCCGACTAGCCTGGGATGAGCAGTTCTTC	CASSSRLAWDEQFF
NA	TRBV11-2	NA	TRBJ2-3	TGTGCCAGCAGCGGATGGGGGGGGCTTAAAGATACGCAGTATTTT	CASSGWGGLKDTQYF
TRBD1	TRBV5-1	NA	TRBJ1-4	TGCGCCAGCAGCGTCTTGGGACAGTCCACAGAAAAACTGTTTTTT	CASSVLGQSTEKLFF
TRBD1	TRBV27	NA	TRBJ1-6	TGTGCCAGCAGTTTGGGACAGGGGCTAGAGAATTCACCCCTCCACTTT	CASSLGQGLENSPLHF
NA	TRBV7-2	NA	TRBJ1-3	TGTGCCAGCAGCTTTATGGGAGGGTCTGGAAACACCATATATTTT	CASSFMGGSGNTIYF
TRBD1	TRBV5-1	NA	TRBJ2-1	TGCGCCAGCAGCGTACAGGGGAGTAAGAACAATGAGCAGTTCTTC	CASSVQGSKNNEQFF
NA	TRBV14	NA	TRBJ2-7	TGTGCCAGCAGCCAAGATAGAGGAGGAGAGCAGTACTTC	CASSQDRGGEQYF
TRBD1	TRBV18	NA	TRBJ1-2	TGTGCCAGCTCCCCCGGGACAGGGTCCTATGGCTACACCTTC	CASSPGTGSYGYTF
NA	TRBV25-1	NA	TRBJ1-4	TGTGCCAGCAGTACACGGGACACCTATAATGAAAAACTGTTTTTT	CASSTRDTYNEKLFF
TRBD1	TRBV27	NA	TRBJ2-3	TGTGCCAGCAGTCGGACAGGTTCAGATACGCAGTATTTT	CASSRTGSDTQYF
TRBD2	TRBV9	NA	TRBJ2-3	TGTGCCAGCAGCGTAACTCCCCTTGCGGGAGAATTGAGCACAGATACGCAGTATTTT	CASSVTPLAGELSTDTQYF
NA	TRBV7-9	NA	TRBJ2-1	TGTGCCAGCAGCCGCGGCGAGGGGCGCAAGTTCTTC	CASSRGEGRKFF
NA	TRBV7-9	NA	TRBJ2-7	TGTGCCAGCAGCGTATCCTACGAGCAGTACTTC	CASSVSYEQYF
NA	TRBV6-5	NA	TRBJ2-1	TGTGCCAGCAGCCCCAGGGACTCCAATACAGATGAGCAGTTCTTC	CASSPRDSNTDEQFF